A single sample is the source of the 8 T cell receptor beta chains below, sequenced in a study of response to subunit inactivated influenza vaccine. TCRdb passed the RT-PCR reads through MiXCR, listing each CDR3 protein once. The table includes 450,000 to 600,000 distinct CDR3 sequences, 16% detected once. Sequencing was performed on CD4+ T cells sorted from PBMCs, taken 23 months after vaccination. The receptors derive from a man aged 50-75 years who received an inactivated influenza vaccine.

This clonotype was observed a handful of times. The chain links TRBV20-1 to TRBJ1-2; 8 positions match TRBD1. This CDR3 has 13 amino acids. The V segment lost 8 bases and the J segment 4 bases; nucleotides outside the gene matches: 9. Germline CDR1 DFQATT, CDR2 SNEGSKA (reference sequence). CDR3 in amino acids: CSTTGGHGYGYTF. CDR3 DNA: TGCAGTACTACAGGGGGTCATGGCTATGGCTACACCTTC.

There are a few counts of this clonotype. CDR3 bases: TGTGCCAGCTCGTCCGGGACAGGGGCCGAGCAGTACTTC. It translates to CASSSGTGAEQYF. V is TRBV18 and J is TRBJ2-7; 10 nucleotides agree with TRBD1. With V trimmed by 6 bases and J by 6 bases, 5 bases remained unmatched. In germline, CDR1 is KGHSH, CDR2 LQKENI. CDR3 length: 13 amino acids. Supplemented by reference TRBV18 and TRBJ2-7, the full variable domain reads NAGVMQNPRHLVRRRGQEARLRCSPMKGHSHVYWYRQLPEEGLKFMVYLQKENIIDESGMPKERFSAEFPKEGPSILRIQQVVRGDSAAYFCASSSGTGAEQYFGPGTRLTVT.

V usage is TRBV20-1 and J usage is TRBJ2-3; TRBD2 agrees at 9 bases. The germline V gene has CDR1 DFQATT and CDR2 SNEGSKA (reference sequence). Trimming cost V 7 bases and J 0 bases; bases outside gene matches: 8. The CDR3 is made up of 15 amino acids. CDR3 protein: CSVDSGGPSTDTQYF. CDR3 sequence (DNA): TGCAGTGTTGATAGCGGGGGACCTAGCACAGATACGCAGTATTTT.

This clonotype was seen ten or more times. The V gene is TRBV4-3, the J gene TRBJ2-4, with D tentatively TRBD1 or TRBD2 (5 bases each). CDR1 LGHNA and CDR2 YSLEER come from the germline V gene. V lost 0 bases and J 4 bases, leaving 13 bases between the germline ends. The CDR3 loop spans 16 amino acids. CDR3 residues: CASSQDVSGAKNIQYF. The DNA of the CDR3 is TGCGCCAGCAGCCAAGATGTATCCGGGGCAAAAAACATTCAGTACTTC.

This clonotype was counted at least ten times. The rearrangement links TRBV27 to TRBJ2-2, with D uncertain. This CDR3 has 18 amino acids. Germline V lookup: CDR1 MNHEY, CDR2 SMNVEV (reference sequence). Trimming shortened V by 5 bases and J by 5 bases, and 24 bases separated the two germline ends. For the CDR3, the DNA is TGTGCCAGCAGTCCTAGAGAGACTTTAGGGAAGCGAACCGGGGAGCTGTTTTTT. This codes for CASSPRETLGKRTGELFF.

The CDR3 here is CASSPRDYSYEQYF. DNA for the CDR3: TGCGCCAGCAGCCCGCGGGACTATTCCTACGAGCAGTACTTC. The rearrangement joins TRBV5-1 to TRBJ2-7, with 7 bases fitting TRBD2. From germline, CDR1 is SGHRS and CDR2 YFSETQ. CDR3 size: 14 residues. The ends lost 4 bases at V and 1 base at J; junction bases unmatched: 5.

This clonotype was picked up a small number of times. The V and J genes are TRBV18 and TRBJ2-7, with 9 nucleotides matching TRBD1. Germline V CDR1 and CDR2: KGHSH, LQKENI. V trimming: 8 bases; J trimming: 5 bases; junction bases outside the gene matches: 4. This CDR3 contains 12 residues. CDR3 residues: CASTGQGNEQYF. The CDR3 DNA follows: TGTGCCAGCACCGGACAGGGGAACGAGCAGTACTTC.

In its sample, this clonotype was seen a few times. The J gene is TRBJ2-5, the V gene TRBV7-8; 8 positions agree with TRBD1. With V trimmed by 1 base and J by 5 bases, 6 bases remained unmatched. CDR3 length equals 15 residues. Germline values: CDR1 SGHVS, CDR2 FQNEAQ. CDR3: CASSLGQGARETQYF. CDR3 in DNA: TGTGCCAGCAGCTTAGGGCAGGGGGCGCGGGAGACCCAGTACTTC.